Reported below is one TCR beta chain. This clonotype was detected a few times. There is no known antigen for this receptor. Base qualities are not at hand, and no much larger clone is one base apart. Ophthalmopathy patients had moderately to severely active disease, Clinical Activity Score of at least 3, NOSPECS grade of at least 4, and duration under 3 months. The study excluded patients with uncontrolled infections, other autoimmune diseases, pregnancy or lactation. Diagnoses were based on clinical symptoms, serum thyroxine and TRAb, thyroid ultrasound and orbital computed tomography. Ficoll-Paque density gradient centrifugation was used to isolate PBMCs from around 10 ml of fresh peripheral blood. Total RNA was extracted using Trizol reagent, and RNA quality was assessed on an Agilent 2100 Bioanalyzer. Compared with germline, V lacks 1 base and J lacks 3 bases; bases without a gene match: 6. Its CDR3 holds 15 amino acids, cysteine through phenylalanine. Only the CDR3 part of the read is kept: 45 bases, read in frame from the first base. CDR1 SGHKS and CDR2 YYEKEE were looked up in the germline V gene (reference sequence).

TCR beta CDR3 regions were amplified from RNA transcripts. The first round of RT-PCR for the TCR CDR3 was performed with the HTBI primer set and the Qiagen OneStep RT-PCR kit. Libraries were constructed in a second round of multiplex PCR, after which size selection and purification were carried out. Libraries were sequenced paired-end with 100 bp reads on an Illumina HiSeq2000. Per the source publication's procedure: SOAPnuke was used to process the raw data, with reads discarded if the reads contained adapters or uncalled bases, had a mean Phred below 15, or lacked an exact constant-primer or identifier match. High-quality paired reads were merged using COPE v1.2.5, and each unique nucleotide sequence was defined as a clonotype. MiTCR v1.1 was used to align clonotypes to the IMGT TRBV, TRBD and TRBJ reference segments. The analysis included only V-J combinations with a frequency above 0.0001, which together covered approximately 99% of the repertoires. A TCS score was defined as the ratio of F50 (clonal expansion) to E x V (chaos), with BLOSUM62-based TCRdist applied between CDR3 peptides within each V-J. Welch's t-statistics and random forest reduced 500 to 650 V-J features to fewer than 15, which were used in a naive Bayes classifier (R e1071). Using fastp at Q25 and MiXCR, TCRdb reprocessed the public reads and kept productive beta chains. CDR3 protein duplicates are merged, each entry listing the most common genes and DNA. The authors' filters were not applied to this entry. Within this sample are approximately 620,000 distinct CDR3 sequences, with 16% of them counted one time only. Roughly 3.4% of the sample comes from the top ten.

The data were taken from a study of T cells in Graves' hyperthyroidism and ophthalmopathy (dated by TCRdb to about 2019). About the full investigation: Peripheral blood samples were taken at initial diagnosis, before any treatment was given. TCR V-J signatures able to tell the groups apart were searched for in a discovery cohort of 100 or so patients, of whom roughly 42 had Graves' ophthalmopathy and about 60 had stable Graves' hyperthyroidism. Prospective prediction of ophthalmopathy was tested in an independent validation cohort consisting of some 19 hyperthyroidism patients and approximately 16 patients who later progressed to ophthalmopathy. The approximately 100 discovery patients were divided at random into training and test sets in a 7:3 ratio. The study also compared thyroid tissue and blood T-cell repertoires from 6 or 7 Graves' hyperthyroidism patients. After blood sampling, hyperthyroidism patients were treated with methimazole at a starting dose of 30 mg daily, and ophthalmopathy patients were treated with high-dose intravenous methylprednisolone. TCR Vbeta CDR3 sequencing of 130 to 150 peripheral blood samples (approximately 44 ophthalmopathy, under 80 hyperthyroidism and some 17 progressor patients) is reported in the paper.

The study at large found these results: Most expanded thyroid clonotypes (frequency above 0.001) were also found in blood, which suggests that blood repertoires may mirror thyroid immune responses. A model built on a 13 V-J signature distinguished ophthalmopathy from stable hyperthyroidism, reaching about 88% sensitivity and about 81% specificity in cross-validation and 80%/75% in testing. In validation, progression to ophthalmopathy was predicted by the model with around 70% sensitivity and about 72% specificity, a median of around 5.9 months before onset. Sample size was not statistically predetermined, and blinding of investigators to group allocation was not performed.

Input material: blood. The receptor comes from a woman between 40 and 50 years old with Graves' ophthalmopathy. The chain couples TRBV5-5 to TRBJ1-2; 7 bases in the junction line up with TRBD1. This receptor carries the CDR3 CASSLRAGGDYGYTF. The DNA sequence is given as TGTGCCAGCAGCTTGAGGGCAGGGGGGGACTATGGCTACACCTTC.